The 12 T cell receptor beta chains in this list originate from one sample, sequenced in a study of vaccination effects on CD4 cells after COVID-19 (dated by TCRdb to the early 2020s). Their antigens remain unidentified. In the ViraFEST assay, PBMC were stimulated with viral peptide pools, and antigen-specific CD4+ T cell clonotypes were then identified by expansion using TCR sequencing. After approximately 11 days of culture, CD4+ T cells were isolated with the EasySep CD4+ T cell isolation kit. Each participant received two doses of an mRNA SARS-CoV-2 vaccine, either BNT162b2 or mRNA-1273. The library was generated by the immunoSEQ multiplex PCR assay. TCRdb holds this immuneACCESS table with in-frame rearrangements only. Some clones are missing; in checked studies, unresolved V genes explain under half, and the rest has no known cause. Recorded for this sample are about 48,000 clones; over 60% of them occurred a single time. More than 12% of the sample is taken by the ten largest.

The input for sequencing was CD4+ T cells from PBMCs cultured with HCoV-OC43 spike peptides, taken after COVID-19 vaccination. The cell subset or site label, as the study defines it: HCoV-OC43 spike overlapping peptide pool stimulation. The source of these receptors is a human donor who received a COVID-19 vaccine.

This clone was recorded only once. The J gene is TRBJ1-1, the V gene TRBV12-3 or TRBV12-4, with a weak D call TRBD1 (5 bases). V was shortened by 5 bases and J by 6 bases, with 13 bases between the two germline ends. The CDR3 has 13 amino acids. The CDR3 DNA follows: TGTGCCAGCAGTCTGATCGGGACTTCTGAAGCTTTCTTT. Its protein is CASSLIGTSEAFF.

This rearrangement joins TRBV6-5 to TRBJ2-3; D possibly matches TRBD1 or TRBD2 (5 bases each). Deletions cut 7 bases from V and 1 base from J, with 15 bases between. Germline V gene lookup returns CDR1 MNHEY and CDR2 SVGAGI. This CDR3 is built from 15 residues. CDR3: CASTPTGPRTDTQYF. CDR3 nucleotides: TGTGCCAGCACTCCAACGGGACCACGCACAGATACGCAGTATTTT.

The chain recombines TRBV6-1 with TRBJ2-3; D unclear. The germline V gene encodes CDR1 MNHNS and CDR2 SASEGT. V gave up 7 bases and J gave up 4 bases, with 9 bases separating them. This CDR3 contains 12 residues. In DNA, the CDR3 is TGTGCCAGCACCCCTGGTTCAGATACGCAGTATTTT. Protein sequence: CASTPGSDTQYF.

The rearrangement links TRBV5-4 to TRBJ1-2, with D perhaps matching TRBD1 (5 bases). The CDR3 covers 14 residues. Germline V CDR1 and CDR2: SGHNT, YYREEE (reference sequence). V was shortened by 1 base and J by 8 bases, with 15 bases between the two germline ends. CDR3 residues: CASSLFGGLQGYTF. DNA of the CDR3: TGTGCCAGCAGCTTGTTCGGGGGATTACAGGGCTACACCTTC.

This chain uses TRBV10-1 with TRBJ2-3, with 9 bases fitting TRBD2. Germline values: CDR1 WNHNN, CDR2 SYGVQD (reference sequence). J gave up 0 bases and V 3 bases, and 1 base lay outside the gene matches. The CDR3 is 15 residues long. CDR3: CASSESGRSTDTQYF. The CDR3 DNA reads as TGCGCCAGCAGTGAAAGCGGGAGGAGCACAGATACGCAGTATTTT.

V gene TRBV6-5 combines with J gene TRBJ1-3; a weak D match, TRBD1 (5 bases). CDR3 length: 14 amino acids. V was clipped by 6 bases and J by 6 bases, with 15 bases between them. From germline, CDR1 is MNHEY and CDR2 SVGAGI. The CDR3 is CASSSSGTANTIYF. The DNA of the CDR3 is TGTGCCAGCAGCTCTTCGGGGACGGCAAACACCATATATTTT.

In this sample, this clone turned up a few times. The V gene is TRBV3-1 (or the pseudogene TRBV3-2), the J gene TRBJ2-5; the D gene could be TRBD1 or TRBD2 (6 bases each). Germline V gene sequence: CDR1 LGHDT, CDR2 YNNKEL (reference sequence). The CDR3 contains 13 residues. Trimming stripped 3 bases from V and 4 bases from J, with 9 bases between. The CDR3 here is CASSQEGGETQYF. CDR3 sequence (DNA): TGTGCCAGCAGCCAGGAGGGGGGAGAGACCCAGTACTTC.

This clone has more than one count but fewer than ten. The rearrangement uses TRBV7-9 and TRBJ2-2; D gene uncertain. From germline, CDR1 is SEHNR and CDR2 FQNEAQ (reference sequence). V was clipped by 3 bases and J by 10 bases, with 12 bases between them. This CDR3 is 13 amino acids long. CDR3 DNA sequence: TGTGCCAGCAGCTTTGGGGATAGTTCGGAGCTGTTTTTT. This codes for CASSFGDSSELFF.

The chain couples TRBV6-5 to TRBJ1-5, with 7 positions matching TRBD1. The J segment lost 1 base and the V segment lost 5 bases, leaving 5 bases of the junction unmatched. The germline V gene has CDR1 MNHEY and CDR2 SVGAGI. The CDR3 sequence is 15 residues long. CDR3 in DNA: TGTGCCAGCAGTCGACAGGGACAGAGCAATCAGCCCCAGCATTTT. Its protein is CASSRQGQSNQPQHF.

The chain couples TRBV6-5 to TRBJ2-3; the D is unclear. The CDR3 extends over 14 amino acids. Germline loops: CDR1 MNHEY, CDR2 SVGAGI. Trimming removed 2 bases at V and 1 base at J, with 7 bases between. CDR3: CASSYGSGTDTQYF. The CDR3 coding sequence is TGTGCCAGCAGTTACGGGTCTGGCACAGATACGCAGTATTTT.

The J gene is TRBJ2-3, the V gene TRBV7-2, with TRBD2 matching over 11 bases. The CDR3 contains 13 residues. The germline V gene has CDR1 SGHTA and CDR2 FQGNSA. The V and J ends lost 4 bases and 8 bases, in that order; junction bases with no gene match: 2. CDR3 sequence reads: CASSYGTSGTQYF. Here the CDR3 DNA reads TGTGCCAGCAGCTACGGGACTAGCGGTACGCAGTATTTT.

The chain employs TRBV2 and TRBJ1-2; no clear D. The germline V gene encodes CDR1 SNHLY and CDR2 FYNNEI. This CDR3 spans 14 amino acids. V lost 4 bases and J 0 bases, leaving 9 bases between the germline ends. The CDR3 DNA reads TGTGCCAGCAGTGTGCAGGTGGCTAACTATGGCTACACCTTC. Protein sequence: CASSVQVANYGYTF. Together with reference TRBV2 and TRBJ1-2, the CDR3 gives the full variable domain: EPEVTQTPSHQVTQMGQEVILRCVPISNHLYFYWYRQILGQKVEFLVSFYNNEISEKSEIFDDQFSVERPDGSNFTLKIRSTKLEDSAMYFCASSVQVANYGYTFGSGTRLTVV.